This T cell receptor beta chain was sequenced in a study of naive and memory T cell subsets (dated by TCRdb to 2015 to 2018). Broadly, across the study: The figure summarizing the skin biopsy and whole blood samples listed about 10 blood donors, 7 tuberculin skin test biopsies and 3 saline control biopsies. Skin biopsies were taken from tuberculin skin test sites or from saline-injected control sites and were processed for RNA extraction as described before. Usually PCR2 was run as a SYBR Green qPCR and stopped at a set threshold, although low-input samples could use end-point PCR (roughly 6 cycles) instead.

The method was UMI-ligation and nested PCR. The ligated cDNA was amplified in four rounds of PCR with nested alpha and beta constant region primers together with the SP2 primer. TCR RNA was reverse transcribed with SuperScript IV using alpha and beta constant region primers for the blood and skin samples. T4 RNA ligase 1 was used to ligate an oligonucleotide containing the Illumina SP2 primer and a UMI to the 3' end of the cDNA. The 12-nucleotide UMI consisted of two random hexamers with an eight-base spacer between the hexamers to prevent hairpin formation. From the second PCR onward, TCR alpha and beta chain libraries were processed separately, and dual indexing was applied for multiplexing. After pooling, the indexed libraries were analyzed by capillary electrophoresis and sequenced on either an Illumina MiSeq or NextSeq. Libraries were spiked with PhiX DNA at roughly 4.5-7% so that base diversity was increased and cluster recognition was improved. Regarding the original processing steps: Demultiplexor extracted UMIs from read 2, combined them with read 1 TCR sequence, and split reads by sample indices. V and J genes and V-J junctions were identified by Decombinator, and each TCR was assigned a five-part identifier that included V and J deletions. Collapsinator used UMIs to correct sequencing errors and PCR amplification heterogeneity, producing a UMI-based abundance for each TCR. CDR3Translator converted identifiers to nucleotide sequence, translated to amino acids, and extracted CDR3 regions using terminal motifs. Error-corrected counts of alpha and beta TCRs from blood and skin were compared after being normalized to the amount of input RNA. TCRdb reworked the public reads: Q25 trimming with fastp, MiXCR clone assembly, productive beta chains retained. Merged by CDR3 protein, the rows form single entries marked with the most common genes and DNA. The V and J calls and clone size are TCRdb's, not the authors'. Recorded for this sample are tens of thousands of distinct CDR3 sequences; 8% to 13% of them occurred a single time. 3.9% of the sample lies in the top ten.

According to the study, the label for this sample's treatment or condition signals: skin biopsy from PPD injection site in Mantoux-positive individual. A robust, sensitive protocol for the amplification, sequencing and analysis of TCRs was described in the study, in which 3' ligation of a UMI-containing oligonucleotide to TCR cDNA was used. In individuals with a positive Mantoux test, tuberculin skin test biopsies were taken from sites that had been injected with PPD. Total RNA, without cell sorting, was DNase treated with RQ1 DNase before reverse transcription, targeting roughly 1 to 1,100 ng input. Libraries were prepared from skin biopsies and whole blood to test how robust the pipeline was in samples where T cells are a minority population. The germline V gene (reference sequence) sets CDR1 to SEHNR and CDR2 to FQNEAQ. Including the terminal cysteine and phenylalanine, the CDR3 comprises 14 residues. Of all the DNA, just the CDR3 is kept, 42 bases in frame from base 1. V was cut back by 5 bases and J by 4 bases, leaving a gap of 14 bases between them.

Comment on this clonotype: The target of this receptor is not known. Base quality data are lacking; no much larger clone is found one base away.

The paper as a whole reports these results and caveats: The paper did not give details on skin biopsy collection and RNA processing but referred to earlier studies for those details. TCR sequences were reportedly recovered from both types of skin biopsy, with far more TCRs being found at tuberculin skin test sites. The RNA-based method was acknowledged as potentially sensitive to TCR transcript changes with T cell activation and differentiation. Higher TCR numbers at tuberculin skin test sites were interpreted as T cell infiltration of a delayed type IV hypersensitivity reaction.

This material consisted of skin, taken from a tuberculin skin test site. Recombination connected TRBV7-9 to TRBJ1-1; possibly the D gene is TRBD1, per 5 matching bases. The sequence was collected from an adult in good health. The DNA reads TGTGCCAGCAGCCCCCAGGGTATCGGCACTGAAGCTTTCTTT. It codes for CASSPQGIGTEAFF.